The present entry profiles one T cell receptor (beta chain) with its context. Antigen: not known. The data were taken from a study of cytomegalovirus exposure and HLA in healthy donors. About the research overall: Caucasian-associated ancestry cluster membership applied to approximately 80% of approximately 400 genotyped donors.

J was trimmed by 6 bases and V by 2 bases; bases with no gene match: 2. The CDR3 has 13 residues. Germline loops: CDR1 MNHEY, CDR2 SMNVEV (reference sequence). Study conclusions and caveats: After further analysis at a later stage, roughly 16,000 TCR beta sequences were associated with HLA alleles at 0.05 false discovery rate. Later on, an analysis showed TCR association rates differing by HLA locus, with DRB1 the most and HLA-C the fewest.

Primers: 60 Vbeta forward and 13 Jbeta reverse. Clones were read by immunoSEQ multiplex PCR, and TCRdb kept only the in-frame ones, dropping some. The sample lists roughly 99,000 clones; around 74% were seen once. The specimen sequenced was PBMCs. The chain links TRBV27 to TRBJ1-2; 8 bases map to TRBD1. This receptor was obtained from a woman in her thirties or forties in good health and CMV-seropositive. The CDR3 nucleotides read TGTGCCAGCAGTTTAGACAGGGGTCATGGCTACACCTTC. This encodes CASSLDRGHGYTF.